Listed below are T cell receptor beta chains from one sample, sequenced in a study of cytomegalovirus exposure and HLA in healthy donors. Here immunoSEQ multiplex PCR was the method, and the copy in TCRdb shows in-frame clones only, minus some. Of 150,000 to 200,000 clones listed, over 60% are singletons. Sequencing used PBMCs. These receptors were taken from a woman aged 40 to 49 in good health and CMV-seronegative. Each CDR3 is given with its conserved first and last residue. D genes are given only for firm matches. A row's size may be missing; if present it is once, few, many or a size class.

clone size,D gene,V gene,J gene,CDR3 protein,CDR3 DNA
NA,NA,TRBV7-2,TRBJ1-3,CASRRTGSGNTIYF,TGTGCCAGCAGACGAACGGGGTCCGGAAACACCATATATTTT
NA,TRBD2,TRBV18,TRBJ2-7,CASSVGTNYEQYF,TGTGCCAGCTCAGTCGGGACTAACTACGAGCAGTACTTC
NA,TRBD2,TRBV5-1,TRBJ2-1,CASSLRLAGGLSYNEQFF,TGCGCCAGCAGCTTGCGTCTAGCGGGAGGTCTCTCCTACAATGAGCAGTTCTTC
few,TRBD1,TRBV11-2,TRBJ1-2,CASSPLRTGDGYTF,TGTGCCAGCAGCCCCCTACGGACAGGAGATGGCTACACCTTC
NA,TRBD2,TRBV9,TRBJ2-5,CASSVALAGYQETQYF,TGTGCCAGCAGCGTAGCACTAGCGGGGTACCAAGAGACCCAGTACTTC
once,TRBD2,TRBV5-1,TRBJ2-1,CASADAGGGDEQFF,TGCGCCAGCGCGGACGCAGGCGGGGGTGATGAGCAGTTCTTC
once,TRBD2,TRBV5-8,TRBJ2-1,CASSLGLAGYNEQFF,TGTGCCAGCAGCTTGGGGTTAGCGGGGTACAATGAGCAGTTCTTC
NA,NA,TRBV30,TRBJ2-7,CAWSISTYEQYF,TGTGCCTGGAGTATTAGTACGTACGAGCAGTACTTC
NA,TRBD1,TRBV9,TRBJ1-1,CASSVSPGTGGADARHTEAFF,TGTGCCAGCAGCGTGTCCCCCGGGACAGGGGGCGCAGATGCGCGGCACACTGAAGCTTTCTTT
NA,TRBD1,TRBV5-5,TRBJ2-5,CASIKGQGQETQYF,TGTGCCAGCATTAAGGGACAGGGCCAAGAGACCCAGTACTTC
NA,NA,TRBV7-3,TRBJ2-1,CASSLGGTPNEQFF,TGTGCCAGCAGCTTAGGAGGGACTCCCAATGAGCAGTTCTTC
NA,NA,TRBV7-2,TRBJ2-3,CASSWVAAHTDTQYF,TGTGCTAGCAGCTGGGTAGCGGCCCACACAGATACGCAGTATTTT
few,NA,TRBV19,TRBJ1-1,CASRGLQGNTEAFF,TGTGCCAGTCGTGGCCTACAGGGGAACACTGAAGCTTTCTTT
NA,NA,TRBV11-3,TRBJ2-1,CASSVILYNEQFF,TGTGCCAGCAGCGTAATCCTTTACAATGAGCAGTTCTTC
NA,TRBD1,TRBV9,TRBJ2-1,CASSFTAGTGGPNEQFF,TGTGCCAGCAGCTTCACGGCCGGGACAGGGGGCCCCAATGAGCAGTTCTTC
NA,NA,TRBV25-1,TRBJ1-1,CASRGVGYTEAFF,TGTGCCAGCAGGGGCGTTGGGTATACTGAAGCTTTCTTT
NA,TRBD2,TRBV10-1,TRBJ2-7,CASIPAGGVGYEQYF,TGCGCTAGCATCCCGGCCGGGGGGGTCGGCTACGAGCAGTACTTC
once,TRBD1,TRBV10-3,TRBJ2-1,CAIRTGTGNNEQFF,TGTGCCATCAGAACCGGGACAGGTAACAATGAGCAGTTCTTC
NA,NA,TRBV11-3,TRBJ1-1,CASSSHRAQGKPFF,TGTGCCAGCAGCTCCCACCGGGCTCAGGGAAAACCTTTCTTT
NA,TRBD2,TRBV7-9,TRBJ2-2,CASSFLAGGAGELFF,TGTGCCAGCAGCTTCCTAGCGGGAGGGGCCGGGGAGCTGTTTTTT
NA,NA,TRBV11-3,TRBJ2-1,CASSPVSSSYNEQFF,TGTGCCAGCAGCCCGGTAAGCTCTTCCTACAATGAGCAGTTCTTC
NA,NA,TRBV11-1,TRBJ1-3,CASSAGTSGNTIYF,TGTGCCAGCAGCGCGGGGACCTCTGGAAACACCATATATTTT
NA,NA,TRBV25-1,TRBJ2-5,CASSLRETQYF,TGTGCCAGCAGCTTGCGAGAGACCCAGTACTTC
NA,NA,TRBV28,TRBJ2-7,CASSLRLSPYEQYF,TGTGCCAGCAGTTTACGACTCTCCCCCTACGAGCAGTACTTC
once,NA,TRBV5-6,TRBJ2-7,CASSFSGSYEQYF,TGTGCCAGCAGCTTTTCTGGGAGCTACGAGCAGTACTTC
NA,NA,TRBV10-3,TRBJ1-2,CAISDDRIYGYTF,TGTGCCATCAGCGACGACAGGATCTATGGCTACACCTTC
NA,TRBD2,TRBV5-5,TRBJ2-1,CASSSISSGRVNEQFF,TGTGCCAGCAGCTCCATCTCTAGCGGGAGGGTGAATGAGCAGTTCTTC
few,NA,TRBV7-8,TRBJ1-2,CASSSDRSYGYTF,TGTGCCAGCAGCTCCGACAGGAGTTATGGCTACACCTTC
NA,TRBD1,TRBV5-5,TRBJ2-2,CASSFGNRGTGELFF,TGTGCCAGCAGCTTCGGAAACAGGGGAACCGGGGAGCTGTTTTTT
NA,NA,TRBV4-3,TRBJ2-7,CASSQAPRRIYEQYF,TGCGCCAGCAGCCAAGCTCCCCGGAGAATCTACGAGCAGTACTTC
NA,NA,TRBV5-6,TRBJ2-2,CASSFAGTNTGELFF,TGTGCCAGCAGCTTCGCGGGAACGAACACCGGGGAGCTGTTTTTT
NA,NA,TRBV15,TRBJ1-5,CATSRELVGQPQHF,TGTGCCACCAGCAGAGAACTGGTTGGTCAGCCCCAGCATTTT
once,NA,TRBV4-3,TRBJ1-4,CASSPNGVEIEKLFF,TGCGCCAGCAGCCCAAACGGGGTGGAGATTGAAAAACTGTTTTTT
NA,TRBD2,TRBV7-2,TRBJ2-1,CASSLGLAGRNEQFF,TGTGCCAGCAGCTTAGGACTAGCGGGACGCAATGAGCAGTTCTTC
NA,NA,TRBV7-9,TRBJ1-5,CASNQGGGQPQHF,TGTGCCAGCAACCAAGGGGGTGGTCAGCCCCAGCATTTT
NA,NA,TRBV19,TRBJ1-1,CASSRPRTEAFF,TGTGCCAGTAGCCGTCCACGGACTGAAGCTTTCTTT
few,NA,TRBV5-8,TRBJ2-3,CASIPFGGNTDTQYF,TGTGCCAGCATCCCTTTCGGGGGAAACACAGATACGCAGTATTTT
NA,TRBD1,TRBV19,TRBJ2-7,CASSVSGTGSYEQYF,TGTGCCAGTAGTGTATCCGGGACAGGCAGCTACGAGCAGTACTTC
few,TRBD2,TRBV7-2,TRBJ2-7,CASTSGTSLGEQYF,TGTGCCAGCACCTCCGGGACTAGCCTTGGCGAGCAGTACTTC
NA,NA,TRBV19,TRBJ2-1,CASSITGTSDYNEQFF,TGTGCCAGTAGTATTACCGGGACTTCGGACTACAATGAGCAGTTCTTC
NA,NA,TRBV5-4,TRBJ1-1,CASSLDSTEAFF,TGTGCCAGCAGCTTGGACAGTACTGAAGCTTTCTTT
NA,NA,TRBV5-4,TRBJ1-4,CASSPGSEGYEKLFF,TGTGCCAGCAGCCCGGGATCGGAGGGGTATGAAAAACTGTTTTTT
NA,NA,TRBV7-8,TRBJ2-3,CASSFRGDGTDTQYF,TGTGCCAGCAGCTTCAGGGGTGACGGCACAGATACGCAGTATTTT
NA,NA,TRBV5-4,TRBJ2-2,CASSPAGTYNTGELFF,TGTGCCAGCAGTCCAGCCGGGACTTATAACACCGGGGAGCTGTTTTTT
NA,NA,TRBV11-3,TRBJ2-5,CASSRSWALETQYF,TGTGCCAGCAGCCGATCTTGGGCGCTTGAGACCCAGTACTTC
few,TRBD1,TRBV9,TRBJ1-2,CASSVSTGQNYGYTF,TGTGCCAGCAGCGTATCGACGGGACAGAACTATGGCTACACCTTC
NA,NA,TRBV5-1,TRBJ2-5,CASSPGGPGETQYF,TGCGCCAGCAGCCCAGGGGGGCCTGGGGAGACCCAGTACTTC
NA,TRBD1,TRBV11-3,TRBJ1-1,CASSLEQGRTEAFF,TGTGCCAGCAGCTTAGAACAGGGGAGGACTGAAGCTTTCTTT
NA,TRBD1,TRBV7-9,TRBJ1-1,CASRLADRGGAFF,TGTGCCAGCAGACTAGCCGACAGGGGGGGAGCTTTCTTT
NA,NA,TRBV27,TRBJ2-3,CASSQQRGTDTQYF,TGTGCCAGCAGCCAACAGCGGGGCACAGATACGCAGTATTTT
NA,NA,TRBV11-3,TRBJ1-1,CASSRPGMGNTEAFF,TGTGCCAGCAGCCGCCCGGGTATGGGGAACACTGAAGCTTTCTTT
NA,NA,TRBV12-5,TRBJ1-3,CASDRGVPGNTIYF,TGTGCTAGTGATCGGGGGGTTCCTGGAAACACCATATATTTT
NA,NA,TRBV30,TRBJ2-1,CAWSKERVDYNEQFF,TGTGCCTGGAGTAAAGAGCGGGTCGACTACAATGAGCAGTTCTTC
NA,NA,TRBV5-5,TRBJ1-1,CASSLIMNTEAFF,TGTGCCAGCAGCTTGATCATGAACACTGAAGCTTTCTTT
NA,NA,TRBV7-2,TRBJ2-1,CARGGPPYNEQFF,TGTGCCAGAGGGGGACCGCCCTACAATGAGCAGTTCTTC
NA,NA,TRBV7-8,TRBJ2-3,CASSLGRLPDTQYF,TGTGCCAGCAGCTTGGGGCGGTTGCCAGATACGCAGTATTTT
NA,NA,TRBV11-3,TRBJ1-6,CASSLAVLNSPLHF,TGTGCCAGCAGCTTAGCAGTGCTTAATTCACCCCTCCACTTT